The following is a T cell receptor (beta chain) sequence with its context. Antigen specificity is unknown. Researchers generated TCR beta cDNA from approximately 520 ng of total RNA, relying on a constant-region primer. Amplification in three nested multiplex PCR rounds with slightly modified ARM-PCR gave rise to TCR beta libraries. In the first two PCR rounds, TRBV1-TRBV30 forward primers were paired with a C-beta reverse primer, and each round lasted about 9 cycles. One entry per CDR3 protein, called by TCRdb with MiXCR from the multiplex PCR reads. The sample yields about 110,000 distinct CDR3 sequences, less than 80% seen once. Unsorted bulk tissue (roughly 19-30 mg) underwent RNA and DNA co-extraction. Patients were chronically HBV-infected and treatment-naive. The entry originates in a study of tumor-infiltrating lymphocytes in primary liver carcinoma. Study-level findings and limits: Reduced overlap was seen in tumor-adjacent and tumor-blood pairs versus tumor region pairs.

The CDR3 runs 16 residues. The source of this sequence is a woman aged 55-69 years with primary liver carcinoma and hepatitis B virus infection. The gene calls are TRBV12-3 or TRBV12-4 and TRBJ2-2; 8 positions match TRBD2. Material for sequencing was liver tumor tissue from sampling region 1. Subset here: tumor region T1, superior pole. The CDR3 DNA sequence: TGTGTCAACAGTCCCAACAGCGGGAGACTGGGCGGGGAGCTGTTTTTT. Its translation: CVNSPNSGRLGGELFF.